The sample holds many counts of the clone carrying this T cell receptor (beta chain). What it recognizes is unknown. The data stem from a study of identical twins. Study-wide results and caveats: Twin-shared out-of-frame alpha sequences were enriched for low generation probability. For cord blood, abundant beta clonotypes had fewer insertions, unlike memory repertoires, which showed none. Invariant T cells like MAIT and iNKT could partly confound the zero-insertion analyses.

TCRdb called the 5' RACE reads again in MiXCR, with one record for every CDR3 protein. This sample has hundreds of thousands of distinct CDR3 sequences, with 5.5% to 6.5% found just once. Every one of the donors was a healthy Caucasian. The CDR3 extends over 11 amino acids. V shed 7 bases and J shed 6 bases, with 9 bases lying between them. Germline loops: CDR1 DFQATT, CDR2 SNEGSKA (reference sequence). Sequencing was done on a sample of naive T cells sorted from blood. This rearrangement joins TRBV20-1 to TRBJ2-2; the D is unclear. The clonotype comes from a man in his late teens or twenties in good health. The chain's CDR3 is CSVKGPGELFF. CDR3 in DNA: TGCAGTGTGAAAGGTCCCGGGGAGCTGTTTTTT.